A single TCR beta chain is shown here with its context. Its antigen is unidentified. The data originate from a study of cytomegalovirus exposure and HLA in healthy donors. General study results and limits: Associated with HLA alleles at 0.05 false discovery rate in a later analysis were 15,000 to 20,000 TCR beta sequences. Rare sequences made up most TCRs, while some public TCRs were found in many donors. Confirmation was obtained in vitro that a few CMV-associated chains are specific for CMV antigens.

Use of 60 Vbeta and 13 Jbeta primers characterized the PCR. Method: immunoSEQ multiplex PCR; TCRdb's copy keeps in-frame clones and lacks some. This sample has roughly 78,000 clones, with about 66% found just once. The sequence was collected from a man between 40 and 49 years old in good health and CMV-seropositive. The specimen sequenced was PBMCs.

The DNA for the CDR3 is TGCGCCAGCAGCCTTCAGTCGAACACTGAAGCTTTCTTT. Translation gives CASSLQSNTEAFF. This chain uses TRBV4-3 with TRBJ1-1; the D is unclear. V lost 4 bases, J lost 1 base, and 7 bases lay in between. CDR3 size: 13 residues. From germline, CDR1 is LGHNA and CDR2 YSLEER.